Detailed here is one T cell receptor (beta chain). Its antigen is unknown. The data stem from a study of cytomegalovirus exposure and HLA in healthy donors. A multiplex PCR was run with 60 Vbeta primers and 13 Jbeta primers. This table comes from immunoSEQ multiplex PCR, and its TCRdb copy is limited to in-frame clones, with some not included. Of under 200,000 clones in the sample, over 70% were seen once. Findings and caveats of the study: In a later analysis, DRB1 alleles had the most associated TCRs; HLA-C alleles the fewest.

V lost 6 bases, J lost 6 bases, and 11 bases stayed unmatched. The CDR3 contains 15 residues. In germline, CDR1 is MDHEN, CDR2 SYDVKM. This sequence joins TRBV28 and TRBJ2-7; 10 bases line up with TRBD2. The sample was PBMCs. This TCR came from a woman between 45 and 60 years old in good health and CMV-seronegative. CDR3 protein: CASRSRAGGPIEQYF. CDR3 coding DNA: TGTGCCAGCAGGAGTCGAGCGGGAGGGCCGATCGAGCAGTACTTC. The full variable domain, in which reference TRBV28 and TRBJ2-7 provide the parts outside the CDR3, is DVKVTQSSRYLVKRTGEKVFLECVQDMDHENMFWYRQDPGLGLRLIYFSYDVKMKEKGDIPEGYSVSREKKERFSLILESASTNQTSMYLCASRSRAGGPIEQYFGPGTRLTVT.